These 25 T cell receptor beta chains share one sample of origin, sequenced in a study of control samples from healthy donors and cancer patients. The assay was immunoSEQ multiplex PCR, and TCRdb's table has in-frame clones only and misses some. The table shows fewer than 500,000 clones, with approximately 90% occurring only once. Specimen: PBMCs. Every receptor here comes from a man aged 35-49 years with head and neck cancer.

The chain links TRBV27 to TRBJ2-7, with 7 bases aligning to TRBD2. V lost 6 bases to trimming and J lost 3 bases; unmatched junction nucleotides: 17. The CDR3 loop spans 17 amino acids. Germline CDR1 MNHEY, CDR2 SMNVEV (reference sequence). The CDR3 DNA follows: TGTGCCAGCAGGAGGAGCGGGGAACCCTCCTACGACTACGAGCAGTACTTC. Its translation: CASRRSGEPSYDYEQYF.

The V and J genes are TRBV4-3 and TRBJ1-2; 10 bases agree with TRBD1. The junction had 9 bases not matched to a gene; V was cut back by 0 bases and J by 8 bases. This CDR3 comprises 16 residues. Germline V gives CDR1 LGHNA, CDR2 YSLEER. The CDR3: CASSQDDRGPPKGYTF. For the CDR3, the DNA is TGCGCCAGCAGCCAAGATGACAGGGGGCCCCCAAAGGGCTACACCTTC.

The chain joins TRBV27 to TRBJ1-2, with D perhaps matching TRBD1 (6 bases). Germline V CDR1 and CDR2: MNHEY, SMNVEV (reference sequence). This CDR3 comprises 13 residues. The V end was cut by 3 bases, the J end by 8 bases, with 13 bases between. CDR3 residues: CASSLMEGVGYTF. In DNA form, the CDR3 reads TGTGCCAGCAGTTTGATGGAGGGGGTCGGCTACACCTTC.

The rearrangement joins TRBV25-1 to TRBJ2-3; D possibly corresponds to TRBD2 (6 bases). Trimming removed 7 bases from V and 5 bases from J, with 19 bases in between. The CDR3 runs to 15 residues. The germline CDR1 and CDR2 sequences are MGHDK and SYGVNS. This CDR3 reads CASNLGAGRGDTQYF. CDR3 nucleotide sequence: TGTGCCAGCAACCTCGGGGCGGGGCGAGGAGATACGCAGTATTTT.

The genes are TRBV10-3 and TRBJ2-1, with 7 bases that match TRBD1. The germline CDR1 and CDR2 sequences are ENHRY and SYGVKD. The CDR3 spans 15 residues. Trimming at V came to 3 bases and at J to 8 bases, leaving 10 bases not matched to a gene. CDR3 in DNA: TGTGCCATCAGTGATCCAGGGGGTAGGGTCGATGAGCAGTTCTTC. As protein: CAISDPGGRVDEQFF.

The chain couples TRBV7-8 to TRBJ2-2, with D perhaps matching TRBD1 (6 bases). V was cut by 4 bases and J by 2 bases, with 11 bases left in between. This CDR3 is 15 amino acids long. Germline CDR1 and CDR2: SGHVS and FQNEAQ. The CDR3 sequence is CASSSYRVNTGELFF. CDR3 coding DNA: TGTGCCAGCAGCTCATACAGGGTTAACACCGGGGAGCTGTTTTTT.

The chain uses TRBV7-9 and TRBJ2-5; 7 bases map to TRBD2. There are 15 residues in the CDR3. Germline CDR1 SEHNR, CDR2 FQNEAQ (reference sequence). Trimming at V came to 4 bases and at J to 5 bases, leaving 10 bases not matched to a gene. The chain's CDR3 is CASSWGPSGVETQYF. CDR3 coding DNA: TGTGCCAGCAGCTGGGGACCCAGCGGGGTCGAGACCCAGTACTTC.

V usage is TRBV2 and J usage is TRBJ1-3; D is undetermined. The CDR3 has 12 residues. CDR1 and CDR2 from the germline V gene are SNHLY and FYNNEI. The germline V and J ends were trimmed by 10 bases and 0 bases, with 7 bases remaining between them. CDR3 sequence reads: CAIQSSGNTIYF. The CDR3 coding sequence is TGTGCCATCCAGAGCTCTGGAAACACCATATATTTT.

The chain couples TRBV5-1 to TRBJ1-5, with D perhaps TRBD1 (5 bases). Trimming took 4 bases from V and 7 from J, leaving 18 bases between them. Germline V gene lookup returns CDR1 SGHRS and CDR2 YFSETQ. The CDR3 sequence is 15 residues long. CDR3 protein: CASSPTGGAWQPQHF. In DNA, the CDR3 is TGCGCCAGCAGCCCAACGGGGGGAGCGTGGCAGCCCCAGCATTTT.

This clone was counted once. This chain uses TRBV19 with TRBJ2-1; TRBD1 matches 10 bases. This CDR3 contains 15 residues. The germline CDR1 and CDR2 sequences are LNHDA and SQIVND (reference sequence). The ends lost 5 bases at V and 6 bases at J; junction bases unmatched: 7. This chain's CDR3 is CASSGTGVGGNEQFF. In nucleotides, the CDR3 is TGTGCCAGTAGTGGGACAGGGGTTGGGGGCAATGAGCAGTTCTTC.

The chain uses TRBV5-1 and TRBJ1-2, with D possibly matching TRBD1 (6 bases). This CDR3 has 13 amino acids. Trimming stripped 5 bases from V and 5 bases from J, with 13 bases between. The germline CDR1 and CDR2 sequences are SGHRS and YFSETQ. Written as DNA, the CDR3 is TGCGCCAGCAGTTCCGGACAGTCATATGGCTACACCTTC. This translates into CASSSGQSYGYTF.

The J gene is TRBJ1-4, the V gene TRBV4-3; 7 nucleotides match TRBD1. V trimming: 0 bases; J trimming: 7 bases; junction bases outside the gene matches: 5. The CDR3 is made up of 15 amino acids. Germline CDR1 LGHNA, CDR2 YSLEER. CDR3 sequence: CASSQDWAGGEKLFF. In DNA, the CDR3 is TGCGCCAGCAGCCAAGATTGGGCAGGGGGTGAAAAACTGTTTTTT.

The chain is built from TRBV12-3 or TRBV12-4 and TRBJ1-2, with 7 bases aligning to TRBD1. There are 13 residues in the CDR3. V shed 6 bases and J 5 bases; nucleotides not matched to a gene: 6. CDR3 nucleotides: TGTGCCAGCAGCCTCAGGGGGGAATATGGCTACACCTTC. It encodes CASSLRGEYGYTF.

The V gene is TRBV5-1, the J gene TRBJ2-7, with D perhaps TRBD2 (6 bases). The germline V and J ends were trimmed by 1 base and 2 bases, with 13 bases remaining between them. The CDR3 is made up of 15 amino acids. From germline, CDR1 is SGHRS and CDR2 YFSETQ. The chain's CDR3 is CASSLNDREPYEQYF. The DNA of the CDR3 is TGCGCCAGCAGCTTGAACGATCGGGAGCCCTACGAGCAGTACTTC.

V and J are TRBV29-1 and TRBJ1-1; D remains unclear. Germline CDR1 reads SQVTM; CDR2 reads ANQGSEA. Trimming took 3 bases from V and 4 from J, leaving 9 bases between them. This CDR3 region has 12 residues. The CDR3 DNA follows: TGCAGCGTTGAGTACAGCCGCACTGAAGCTTTCTTT. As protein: CSVEYSRTEAFF.

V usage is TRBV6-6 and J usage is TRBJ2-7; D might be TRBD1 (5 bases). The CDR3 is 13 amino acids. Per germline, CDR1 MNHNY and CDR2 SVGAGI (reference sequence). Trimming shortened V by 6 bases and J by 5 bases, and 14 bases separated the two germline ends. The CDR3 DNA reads TGTGCCAGCAGGCAGGGAATCGACAACGAGCAGTACTTC. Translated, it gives CASRQGIDNEQYF.

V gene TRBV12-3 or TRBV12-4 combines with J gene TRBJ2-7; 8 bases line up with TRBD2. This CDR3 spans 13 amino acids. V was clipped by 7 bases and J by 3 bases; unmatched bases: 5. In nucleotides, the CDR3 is TGTGCCAGCAAGGTCGGGAGGGGCTACGAGCAGTACTTC. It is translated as CASKVGRGYEQYF.

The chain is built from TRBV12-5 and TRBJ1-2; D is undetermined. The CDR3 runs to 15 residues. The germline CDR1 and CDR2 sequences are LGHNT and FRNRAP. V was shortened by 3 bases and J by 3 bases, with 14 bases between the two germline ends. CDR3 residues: CASGFSLQSYYGYTF. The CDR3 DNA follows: TGTGCTAGTGGTTTCAGCCTCCAATCTTACTATGGCTACACCTTC.

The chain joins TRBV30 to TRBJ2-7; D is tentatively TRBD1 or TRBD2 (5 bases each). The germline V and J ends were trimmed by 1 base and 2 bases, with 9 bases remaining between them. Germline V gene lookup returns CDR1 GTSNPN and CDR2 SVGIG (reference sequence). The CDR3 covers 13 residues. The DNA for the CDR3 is TGTGCCTGGAGTGAGGGACGCACCTACGAGCAGTACTTC. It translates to CAWSEGRTYEQYF.

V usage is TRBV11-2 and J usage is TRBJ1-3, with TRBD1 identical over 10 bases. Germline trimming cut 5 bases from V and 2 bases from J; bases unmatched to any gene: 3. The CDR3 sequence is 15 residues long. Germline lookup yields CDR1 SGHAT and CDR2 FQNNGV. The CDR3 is CASSQGQGAGNTIYF. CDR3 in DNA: TGTGCCAGCAGCCAAGGACAGGGGGCTGGAAACACCATATATTTT.

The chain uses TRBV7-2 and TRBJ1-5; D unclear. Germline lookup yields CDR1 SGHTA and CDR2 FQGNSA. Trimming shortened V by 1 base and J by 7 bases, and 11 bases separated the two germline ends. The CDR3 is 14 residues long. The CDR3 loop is CASSLGLVWQPQHF. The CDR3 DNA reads TGTGCCAGCAGCTTAGGATTGGTGTGGCAGCCCCAGCATTTT.

The CDR3 coding sequence is TGTGCCAGCAGTCATAGACAGGGTTGGGTAACTAATGAAAAACTGTTTTTT. Amino acids: CASSHRQGWVTNEKLFF. The V and J genes are TRBV27 and TRBJ1-4; 7 bases are shared with TRBD1. Germline CDR1 and CDR2: MNHEY and SMNVEV (reference sequence). Unmatched junction bases numbered 10, after V lost 5 bases and J lost 1 base. This CDR3 has 17 residues.

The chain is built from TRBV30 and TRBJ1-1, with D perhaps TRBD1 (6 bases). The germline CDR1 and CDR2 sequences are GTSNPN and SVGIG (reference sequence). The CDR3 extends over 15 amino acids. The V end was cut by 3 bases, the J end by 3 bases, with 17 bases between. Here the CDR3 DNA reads TGTGCCTGGAGCCGCCCGGGGGGGCTGGACACTGAAGCTTTCTTT. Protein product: CAWSRPGGLDTEAFF.

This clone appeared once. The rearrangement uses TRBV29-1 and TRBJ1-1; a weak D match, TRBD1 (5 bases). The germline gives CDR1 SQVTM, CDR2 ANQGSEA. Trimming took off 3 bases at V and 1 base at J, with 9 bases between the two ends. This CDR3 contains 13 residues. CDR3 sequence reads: CSVEAGQNTEAFF. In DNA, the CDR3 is TGCAGCGTTGAGGCAGGGCAGAACACTGAAGCTTTCTTT.

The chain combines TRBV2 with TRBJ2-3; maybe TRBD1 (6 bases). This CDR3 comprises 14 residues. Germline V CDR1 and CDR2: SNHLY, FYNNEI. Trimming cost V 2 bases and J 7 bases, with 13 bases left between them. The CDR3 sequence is CASSEFQGQNTQYF. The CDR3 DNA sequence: TGTGCCAGCAGTGAATTTCAGGGACAAAATACGCAGTATTTT.